The 31 T cell receptor beta chains below all came from one sample that was sequenced in a study of T cells in Graves' hyperthyroidism and ophthalmopathy (dated by TCRdb to between 2018 and 2021). Library method: multiplex PCR. Reads for this sample came from an Illumina HiSeq 2000. TCR beta CDR3 regions were amplified from RNA transcripts. A first-round RT-PCR of the TCR CDR3 used the HTBI primer set with the Qiagen OneStep RT-PCR kit. TCRdb redid the processing of the public reads, applying fastp at Q25 and MiXCR, and retained in-frame beta chains. Under each unique CDR3 protein, matching rows form one entry showing the most common genes and DNA. The sample table records about 770,000 distinct CDR3 sequences; about 17% of these occur just once. The ten most abundant clones make up approximately 15% of the sample. The material sequenced was blood. The receptors originated from a woman in her fifties or sixties with Graves' hyperthyroidism that later progressed to Graves' ophthalmopathy.

The genes are TRBV29-1 and TRBJ1-2; TRBD1 matches 7 bases. V lost 8 bases and J lost 0; bases outside the gene matches: 6. Germline-derived CDR1 and CDR2 are SQVTM and ANQGSEA. This CDR3 is built from 13 residues. The CDR3 here is CSIGQEANYGYTF. DNA for the CDR3: TGCAGCATCGGACAGGAAGCTAACTATGGCTACACCTTC.

This clonotype has a count of ten or more. This sequence joins TRBV7-6 and TRBJ2-3; D possibly corresponds to TRBD2 (6 bases). Germline V gives CDR1 SGHVS, CDR2 FNYEAQ. The CDR3 loop spans 15 amino acids. Trimming shortened V by 4 bases and J by 4 bases, and 15 bases separated the two germline ends. The CDR3 DNA reads TGTGCCAGCAGCTCGGGACGGAGGGCCGCAGATACGCAGTATTTT. Protein product: CASSSGRRAADTQYF.

The CDR3 DNA is TGTGCCACCAGTGACCTGGGACTAGCGGGGGACACAGATACGCAGTATTTT. This translates into CATSDLGLAGDTDTQYF. The J gene is TRBJ2-3, the V gene TRBV24-1, with 14 bases fitting TRBD2. Germline loops: CDR1 KGHDR, CDR2 SFDVKD. There are 17 residues in the CDR3. Unmatched junction bases numbered 4, after V lost 4 bases and J lost 2 bases.

This clonotype was seen a handful of times. The chain employs TRBV27 and TRBJ2-5, with D possibly being TRBD2 (5 bases). The CDR3 runs to 14 residues. The V gene's germline CDR1 is MNHEY and CDR2 SMNVEV (reference sequence). V lost 3 bases, J lost 4 bases, and 12 bases lay in between. CDR3: CASSLRAEVETQYF. The CDR3 region has the DNA TGTGCCAGCAGTTTGAGGGCTGAAGTAGAGACCCAGTACTTC.

This clonotype was seen many times. In nucleotides, the CDR3 is TGTGCCAGCAGGGGTAGCGGGGATACGCAGTATTTT. This codes for CASRGSGDTQYF. The V gene is TRBV3-1, the J gene TRBJ2-3; 7 bases fit TRBD2. Trimming took 6 bases from V and 6 from J; bases not matched to a gene: 3. The CDR3 runs to 12 residues. The germline V gene encodes CDR1 LGHDT and CDR2 YNNKEL (reference sequence).

This clonotype was observed at least ten times. The chain links TRBV12-3 or TRBV12-4 to TRBJ2-3; 7 positions agree with TRBD2. Trimming removed 8 bases from V and 9 bases from J; junction bases left unmatched: 5. The CDR3 is 11 residues long. The chain's CDR3 is CASGGGYTQYF. In nucleotides, the CDR3 is TGTGCCAGCGGGGGAGGGTACACGCAGTATTTT.

The rearrangement joins TRBV18 to TRBJ1-1, with D possibly TRBD1 on 6 matching bases. The V end was cut by 3 bases, the J end by 1 base, with 18 bases between. Germline V gene data show CDR1 as KGHSH and CDR2 as LQKENI. This CDR3 is built from 17 residues. The CDR3 loop reads CASSPNSGGRKNTEAFF. Written as DNA, the CDR3 is TGTGCCAGCTCACCCAATAGCGGGGGGCGGAAGAACACTGAAGCTTTCTTT.

V and J are TRBV12-3 or TRBV12-4 and TRBJ1-1, with D tentatively TRBD1 (5 bases). Trimming removed 2 bases from V and 1 base from J, with 14 bases in between. The CDR3 loop spans 16 amino acids. Written as DNA, the CDR3 is TGTGCCAGCAGTTTATCCCAGGGCTGGAGGAACACTGAAGCTTTCTTT. Its translation is CASSLSQGWRNTEAFF.

The table lists this clonotype with a few counts. A much larger clone lies a single base off, so this may be a read error. No conserved phenylalanine or tryptophan ends this CDR3, so it is likely a read error. The gene calls are TRBV11-3 and TRBJ2-7; possibly TRBD1 for D (5 bases). V lost 2 bases to trimming and J lost 0 bases, with 11 bases between them. Germline assignment: CDR1 SGHNT and CDR2 YENEEA. This CDR3 contains 15 residues. CDR3 region: CASSLRSGHSYEQYL. The CDR3 DNA reads TGTGCCAGCAGCTTAAGGTCAGGGCACTCCTACGAGCAGTACCTC.

This clonotype showed up just a few times. The chain joins TRBV6-1 to TRBJ1-2; no clear D gene. The V gene lost 2 bases and the J gene lost 7 bases, with 8 bases spanning the gap. Germline V lookup: CDR1 MNHNS, CDR2 SASEGT. CDR3 length: 12 residues. CDR3: CASSEYNGGYTF. The DNA for the CDR3 is TGTGCCAGCAGTGAATACAATGGTGGCTACACCTTC.

This clonotype turned up a few times. The CDR3 region has the DNA TGTGCCAGTAGTATGGGGCAGGGCGATGAGCAGTTCTTC. It encodes CASSMGQGDEQFF. The chain employs TRBV19 and TRBJ2-1; D perhaps matches TRBD1 (5 bases). CDR1 and CDR2 (germline): LNHDA, SQIVND (reference sequence). This CDR3 contains 13 residues. Trimming cost V 3 bases and J 8 bases, with 11 bases left between them.

The rearrangement joins TRBV18 to TRBJ2-1, with TRBD1 matching 9 bases. CDR1 is KGHSH and CDR2 is LQKENI in the germline V gene. V shed 8 bases and J 10 bases; nucleotides not matched to a gene: 6. This CDR3 comprises 12 residues. CDR3 in DNA: TGTGCCAGCGCACAGGGGGCCCACGAGCAGTTCTTC. It encodes CASAQGAHEQFF.

This clonotype has just a few counts. V and J are TRBV5-1 and TRBJ1-2; 11 bases are shared with TRBD1. The junction had 9 bases not matched to a gene; V was cut back by 2 bases and J by 6 bases. Germline V gene sequence: CDR1 SGHRS, CDR2 YFSETQ. The CDR3 has 16 residues. CDR3 bases: TGCGCCAGCAGCTTACAACGGGACAGGGGGGAAAATGGCTACACCTTC. This translates into CASSLQRDRGENGYTF.

The V and J genes are TRBV5-1 and TRBJ2-1; 7 bases are a match to TRBD2. This CDR3 is built from 16 residues. CDR1 and CDR2 from the germline V gene are SGHRS and YFSETQ. The J segment lost 5 bases and the V segment lost 2 bases, leaving 10 bases of the junction unmatched. CDR3 coding DNA: TGCGCCAGCAGCTTTTCTGTGGGACTACTAGACAATGAGCAGTTCTTC. Translation: CASSFSVGLLDNEQFF.

The chain couples TRBV18 to TRBJ2-1; D possibly corresponds to TRBD2 (6 bases). Germline values: CDR1 KGHSH, CDR2 LQKENI. With 3 bases removed from V and 6 bases from J, the gap between germline ends came to 18 bases. The CDR3 is 16 amino acids. Written as DNA, the CDR3 is TGTGCCAGCTCACCCCCGCAGGTTTCTAGCGCCAATGAGCAGTTCTTC. Its protein product is CASSPPQVSSANEQFF. Together with reference TRBV18 and TRBJ2-1, the CDR3 gives the full variable domain: NAGVMQNPRHLVRRRGQEARLRCSPMKGHSHVYWYRQLPEEGLKFMVYLQKENIIDESGMPKERFSAEFPKEGPSILRIQQVVRGDSAAYFCASSPPQVSSANEQFFGPGTRLTVL.

In the case of this clonotype: This may be a read error, as it is one base from a much larger clone. The V gene is TRBV3-1, the J gene TRBJ1-1; a possible D gene is TRBD1 (6 bases). This CDR3 region has 13 residues. Germline-derived CDR1 and CDR2 are LGHDT and YNNKEL (reference sequence). The DNA for the CDR3 is TGTGCCAGCAGCCTAAACGGGGGCACTGAAACTTTCTTT. Its translation: CASSLNGGTETFF.

The genes are TRBV19 and TRBJ2-7; the D gene could be TRBD1 or TRBD2 (5 bases each). The CDR3 loop spans 15 amino acids. Trimming took off 6 bases at V and 6 bases at J, with 21 bases between the two ends. Germline CDR1 LNHDA, CDR2 SQIVND (reference sequence). CDR3: CASSPPGTAFVEQYF. The CDR3 DNA reads as TGTGCCAGTAGCCCACCCGGGACGGCTTTTGTCGAGCAGTACTTC.

The V gene is TRBV19, the J gene TRBJ1-1; 9 positions agree with TRBD1. With V trimmed by 7 bases and J by 4 bases, 10 bases remained unmatched. The germline CDR1 and CDR2 sequences are LNHDA and SQIVND (reference sequence). This CDR3 spans 15 amino acids. The CDR3 region is CASTSGQGIGTEAFF. CDR3 in DNA: TGTGCCAGTACCTCGGGACAGGGTATAGGCACTGAAGCTTTCTTT.

This clonotype was picked up many times. The V gene is TRBV6-1, the J gene TRBJ2-3; D ambiguous. From germline, CDR1 is MNHNS and CDR2 SASEGT. The germline V and J ends were trimmed by 7 bases and 0 bases, with 14 bases remaining between them. The CDR3 contains 15 residues. The CDR3 nucleotides read TGTGCCAGCAATCAAGGGCAGGTTAGCACAGATACGCAGTATTTT. The encoded protein is CASNQGQVSTDTQYF.

This clonotype appeared many times. The chain uses TRBV11-2 and TRBJ2-5; D perhaps matches TRBD2 (6 bases). The CDR3 is 16 residues long. The V gene lost 1 base and the J gene lost 1 base, with 13 bases spanning the gap. Germline CDR1 SGHAT, CDR2 FQNNGV. CDR3 amino acids: CASSLVGGAPQETQYF. The CDR3 DNA reads TGTGCCAGCAGCTTAGTCGGCGGGGCTCCCCAAGAGACCCAGTACTTC.

The rearrangement joins TRBV24-1 to TRBJ2-1, with 9 nucleotides matching TRBD2. The germline CDR1 and CDR2 sequences are KGHDR and SFDVKD. V shed 10 bases and J 7 bases; nucleotides not matched to a gene: 10. The CDR3 runs 14 residues. The CDR3 protein is CATAGGGAENEQFF. CDR3 in DNA: TGTGCCACAGCAGGCGGGGGGGCCGAGAATGAGCAGTTCTTC.

This clonotype was detected only a few times. The chain combines TRBV5-1 with TRBJ2-2; the D is unclear. Germline V gives CDR1 SGHRS, CDR2 YFSETQ. With 2 bases removed from V and 0 bases from J, the gap between germline ends came to 11 bases. This CDR3 is 16 amino acids long. The CDR3 DNA reads TGCGCCAGCAGCTTCCGGGCGGATACGAACACCGGGGAGCTGTTTTTT. Amino acids: CASSFRADTNTGELFF.

This chain uses TRBV6-5 with TRBJ2-3; D remains unclear. V lost 5 bases to trimming and J lost 5 bases, with 17 bases between them. The CDR3 consists of 15 residues. Germline V CDR1 and CDR2: MNHEY, SVGAGI. In DNA, the CDR3 is TGTGCCAGCAGTCCCTCCAGTAACGGAATAGATACGCAGTATTTT. This codes for CASSPSSNGIDTQYF.

Of note for this clonotype: A much larger clone differs by one base, so this may be a read error. The rearrangement uses TRBV6-1 and TRBJ1-2; D not certain. Germline values: CDR1 MNHNS, CDR2 SASEGT. The V end lost 11 bases, the J end lost 4 bases, and 14 bases lay between the germline ends. The CDR3 is made up of 12 amino acids. CDR3 sequence (DNA): TGTGCCGTACCTTCAGGCGGCTATGGCTACACCTTC. Translating it yields CAVPSGGYGYTF.

This clonotype was observed at least ten times. The J gene is TRBJ2-5, the V gene TRBV6-5; TRBD2 agrees at 15 bases. Germline CDR1 reads MNHEY; CDR2 reads SVGAGI. This CDR3 comprises 18 residues. Trimming at V came to 0 bases and at J to 2 bases, leaving 4 bases not matched to a gene. As DNA, the CDR3 is TGTGCCAGCAGTTACTCAATCGGACTAGCGGGGGGGCAAGAGACCCAGTACTTC. It encodes CASSYSIGLAGGQETQYF.

Many counts were recorded for this clonotype. The chain uses TRBV30 and TRBJ1-1, with D uncertain. CDR1 GTSNPN and CDR2 SVGIG come from the germline V gene (reference sequence). This CDR3 region has 13 residues. The ends were cut back, 3 bases at V and 6 bases at J, with 14 bases in the middle. The CDR3: CAWRVNGVAEAFF. DNA of the CDR3: TGTGCCTGGAGGGTGAACGGGGTCGCTGAAGCTTTCTTT.

This clonotype was detected many times. At one boundary the junction diverges from the germline segment, which might be a read error. This chain's CDR3 is CASSPGPLNTGELFF. As DNA, the CDR3 is TGTGCTAGCAGCCCGGGACCGTTGAACACCGGGGAGCTGTTTTTT. The gene calls are TRBV7-7 and TRBJ2-2; tentatively, D is TRBD1 or TRBD2 (5 bases each). This CDR3 is built from 15 residues. Looked up from germline, CDR1 is SSHAT and CDR2 is FNYEAQ (reference sequence).

This sequence joins TRBV19 and TRBJ1-2, with 8 bases lining up with TRBD1. J lost 0 bases, V lost 5 bases, and 11 bases had no gene match. Per the germline V gene, CDR1 is LNHDA and CDR2 is SQIVND (reference sequence). CDR3 size: 17 residues. The CDR3 region has the DNA TGTGCCAGTAGTGCCACCGGGACAGGCCCCTCTAACTATGGCTACACCTTC. Translated: CASSATGTGPSNYGYTF.

The sample holds many counts of this clonotype. The chain employs TRBV7-2 and TRBJ1-4; D is perhaps TRBD1 (5 bases). Trimming took off 5 bases at V and 8 bases at J, with 15 bases between the two ends. This CDR3 region has 14 residues. Germline V CDR1 and CDR2: SGHTA, FQGNSA. CDR3 in amino acids: CASSPGTSREKLFF. The CDR3, as DNA: TGTGCCAGCAGCCCCGGGACCTCGCGCGAAAAACTGTTTTTT.

As concerns this clonotype: The junction departs from the called germline gene at one end, perhaps through a read error. The rearrangement joins TRBV24-1 to TRBJ1-2; D might be TRBD1 (5 bases). Germline loops: CDR1 KGHDR, CDR2 SFDVKD. The CDR3 contains 14 residues. CDR3 sequence reads: CATSDLGTSAGCTF. CDR3 sequence (DNA): TGTGCCACCAGTGATTTGGGGACCTCTGCTGGCTGCACCTTC.

The V call is TRBV19, the J call TRBJ2-6, with D unresolved. Trimming left V 2 bases short and J 3 bases short, with 14 bases between. Germline CDR1 LNHDA, CDR2 SQIVND (reference sequence). CDR3 length: 17 amino acids. The CDR3: CASSIKGSYGGANVLTF. The DNA for the CDR3 is TGTGCCAGTAGTATAAAAGGGTCCTATGGTGGGGCCAACGTCCTGACTTTC.